This TCR beta chain is drawn from a study of T cell responses to AZD1222 COVID-19 vaccine. Sequenced by immunoSEQ multiplex PCR; TCRdb stores in-frame clones only, minus some. This table has 57,000 or so clones, 65% to 80% appearing once. Overall study findings and caveats: Unmutated variant regions are reportedly targeted by nearly half of spike-specific TCRs. When two AZD1222 doses had been given, Spike-specific TCR breadth and depth rose. Clonal diversity may have been underestimated in mostly white British donors. Just a handful of people given AZD1222 tested seropositive at baseline.

V dropped 1 base and J dropped 6 bases, with 6 bases sitting between them. CDR1 KGHSH and CDR2 LQKENI come from the germline V gene. This CDR3 comprises 12 residues. In regard to this clone: Its target is unknown.

The sequence derives from an adult who received the AZD1222 COVID-19 vaccine. Specimen: peripheral blood, collected 28 days after the second AZD1222 dose. The gene calls are TRBV18 and TRBJ1-2; D is unclear. In DNA form, the CDR3 reads TGTGCCAGCTCACCACTAGGGAATGGCTACACCTTC. Encoded protein: CASSPLGNGYTF.